These T cell receptor beta chains were read from a single sample in a study of blood T cell repertoires in COVID-19. TCRdb's copy holds only in-frame clones and misses some; the assay was immunoSEQ multiplex PCR. The sample contains some 240,000 clones, around 83% of which appear only once. Sequencing was done on a sample of peripheral blood. These receptor sequences come from a woman older than 75 with acute or convalescent COVID-19. The CDR3 runs from the conserved cysteine through the conserved F or W.

J gene	V gene	CDR3 protein
TRBJ2-3	TRBV3-1/TRBV3-2	CASSQGASVGTDTQYF
TRBJ2-2	TRBV4-1	CASTSGGATGELFF
TRBJ2-7	TRBV7-3	CASSLGGGSYEQYF
TRBJ2-1	TRBV4-1	CASSQRPGTEGSYNEQFF
TRBJ2-3	TRBV19	CASSITRLTDTQYF
TRBJ1-5	TRBV5-8	CASSLGTEGRDQPQHF
TRBJ2-5	TRBV12-3/TRBV12-4	CASSFRQGLAQYF
TRBJ1-3	TRBV19	CASSIEDRSGNTIYF
TRBJ2-1	TRBV5-1	CASSYEIGYEQFF
TRBJ1-4	TRBV7-9	CASSLAGTGGLGEKLFF
TRBJ2-3	TRBV5-8	CASSLVSGGDTQYF
TRBJ2-5	TRBV5-1	CASSLWTVSQETQYF
TRBJ1-1	TRBV30	CAWSRGAADTEAFF
TRBJ1-2	TRBV3-1/TRBV3-2	CASSQGPPGQSFPYGYTF
TRBJ1-3	TRBV5-6	CASSPGQAIPNTIYF
TRBJ2-1	TRBV5-4	CASSRTGGNEQFF
TRBJ1-1	TRBV19	CASSIRTGGGTEAFF
TRBJ1-4	TRBV19	CASSDRGSNEKLFF
TRBJ1-6	TRBV25-1	CASSDPRGYNSPLHF
TRBJ2-2	TRBV12-5	CASGLWTANTGELFF
TRBJ1-5	TRBV6-5	CASGRTGDSNQPQHF
TRBJ2-5	TRBV5-1	CASGLEGGQETQYF
TRBJ2-6	TRBV6-4	CASAFDSSGANVLTF
TRBJ2-1	TRBV9	CASSVVPGSYNEQFF
TRBJ2-2	TRBV24-1	CATSDLRTDFNTGELFF
TRBJ1-5	TRBV6-5	CASSYTTDQPQHF
TRBJ1-5	TRBV28	CASSPAGGYQPQHF
TRBJ1-2	TRBV5-6	CASSPPQGALWGYTF
TRBJ1-6	TRBV5-1	CASSLGTGGNSPLHF
TRBJ2-3	TRBV2	CASSAGASTDTQYF
TRBJ2-7	TRBV5-1	CASSPHGGDGEQYF
TRBJ2-1	TRBV7-8	CASSLVRDRVQFF
TRBJ1-1	TRBV28	CASSFGQGQSRRNTEAFF
TRBJ1-2	TRBV6-6	CASSPIQAHGYTF
TRBJ2-1	TRBV5-4	CASSFSSLSSYNEQFF
TRBJ1-1	TRBV18	CASSPLGVEAFF